This T cell receptor (beta chain) was found in a study of T-cell reconstitution after alpha-beta-depleted transplantation in children. The sample holds a few counts of this clonotype. The V and J ends lost 5 bases and 6 bases respectively, with 18 bases between them. The CDR3 length is 15 residues. Germline V gene lookup returns CDR1 SGHRS and CDR2 YFSETQ. The TCRbeta library was prepared with unique molecular identifiers. TCRdb reprocessed the PCR reads via MiXCR and lists one record per CDR3 protein. The sample lists 500,000 to 750,000 distinct CDR3 sequences, 20% to 30% seen once, with around 36% in the top ten.

The receptor was isolated from a boy younger than two with Wiskott-Aldrich syndrome, due to receive a stem cell transplant. Specimen: PBMCs, collected before TCRalphabeta/CD19-depleted stem cell transplant. This chain uses TRBV5-1 with TRBJ2-1; D is perhaps TRBD1 (6 bases). CDR3 sequence reads: CASSLTLWGPNEQFF. Written as DNA, the CDR3 is TGCGCCAGCAGTTTGACCCTTTGGGGGCCCAATGAGCAGTTCTTC. Using reference TRBV5-1 and TRBJ2-1 for the parts outside the CDR3, the full variable domain is KAGVTQTPRYLIKTRGQQVTLSCSPISGHRSVSWYQQTPGQGLQFLFEYFSETQRNKGNFPGRFSGRQFSNSRSEMNVSTLELGDSALYLCASSLTLWGPNEQFFGPGTRLTVL.